One sample yielded the 27 T cell receptor beta chains listed below, sequenced in a study of cytomegalovirus exposure and HLA in healthy donors. PCR used 60 Vbeta primers and 13 Jbeta primers. Method: immunoSEQ multiplex PCR; TCRdb's copy keeps in-frame clones and lacks some. The sample lists about 260,000 clones; roughly 70% were seen once. The sequenced material came from PBMCs. Source of these receptors: a female donor in good health and CMV-seronegative.

The genes are TRBV28 and TRBJ2-5, with TRBD2 matching 7 bases. Germline V gene sequence: CDR1 MDHEN, CDR2 SYDVKM. J gave up 6 bases and V 6 bases, and 10 bases lay outside the gene matches. This CDR3 contains 14 residues. The CDR3 DNA reads TGTGCCAGCAGCGTTACGGGGGGATCAAAGACCCAGTACTTC. Protein product: CASSVTGGSKTQYF.

This clone came up once. This chain joins TRBV20-1 and TRBJ2-7; D is possibly TRBD2 (5 bases). In germline, CDR1 is DFQATT, CDR2 SNEGSKA (reference sequence). The CDR3 covers 11 residues. Trimming stripped 7 bases from V and 3 bases from J, with 10 bases between. In DNA, the CDR3 is TGCAGTGGAGGACGGGGCTACGAGCAGTACTTC. It specifies CSGGRGYEQYF.

This clone came up a few times. V and J are TRBV9 and TRBJ2-2, with 11 bases identical to TRBD1. The CDR3 is 18 residues long. Germline assignment: CDR1 SGDLS and CDR2 YYNGEE. V was pared by 0 bases and J by 6 bases, with 10 bases of the junction left unmatched. CDR3 in DNA: TGTGCCAGCAGCGTAGACGGACAGGGGGCCCAAAGTCCCGGGGAGCTGTTTTTT. Residues: CASSVDGQGAQSPGELFF.

This clone has a handful of counts. The rearrangement joins TRBV27 to TRBJ2-1; D might be TRBD2 (5 bases). Trimming shortened V by 5 bases and J by 5 bases, and 13 bases separated the two germline ends. Germline values: CDR1 MNHEY, CDR2 SMNVEV (reference sequence). The CDR3 totals 14 residues. CDR3 nucleotide sequence: TGTGCCAGCAGTAGGAGGATCCCTAACAATGAGCAGTTCTTC. It specifies CASSRRIPNNEQFF.

This rearrangement joins TRBV14 to TRBJ2-1, with TRBD2 identical over 7 bases. The V gene's germline CDR1 is SGHDN and CDR2 FVKESK. The junction had 4 bases not matched to a gene; V was cut back by 1 base and J by 10 bases. The CDR3 sequence is 13 residues long. The CDR3 region is CASSQVLASEQFF. Here the CDR3 DNA reads TGTGCCAGCAGCCAAGTACTAGCGTCGGAGCAGTTCTTC.

The chain joins TRBV7-2 to TRBJ2-7; 11 nucleotides align to TRBD2. Germline CDR1 reads SGHTA; CDR2 reads FQGNSA. Trimming removed 5 bases from V and 7 bases from J; junction bases left unmatched: 10. The CDR3 runs to 15 residues. The CDR3 DNA sequence: TGTGCCAGCAGCACCTTAGCGGGAGGGGCGGGAGAGCAGTACTTC. This sequence encodes CASSTLAGGAGEQYF. The whole variable domain, remainder taken from reference TRBV7-2 and TRBJ2-7, is GAGVSQSPSNKVTEKGKDVELRCDPISGHTALYWYRQSLGQGLEFLIYFQGNSAPDKSGLPSDRFSAERTGGSVSTLTIQRTQQEDSAVYLCASSTLAGGAGEQYFGPGTRLTVT.

The CDR3 here is CASSLTGRNEQYF. The CDR3 DNA reads TGTGCCAGCAGTTTGACTGGCCGGAACGAGCAGTACTTC. The chain employs TRBV28 and TRBJ2-7; D is uncertain. V gave up 3 bases and J gave up 5 bases, with 11 bases separating them. Germline-derived CDR1 and CDR2 are MDHEN and SYDVKM. This CDR3 spans 13 amino acids.

This chain joins TRBV28 and TRBJ1-1; D possibly corresponds to TRBD1 (6 bases). V lost 5 bases, J lost 1 base, and 8 bases lay in between. The germline CDR1 and CDR2 sequences are MDHEN and SYDVKM. The CDR3 has 13 amino acids. Written as DNA, the CDR3 is TGTGCCAGCAGTGTGGACAGGAACACTGAAGCTTTCTTT. This codes for CASSVDRNTEAFF.

This clone was seen a few times. The chain uses TRBV6-4 and TRBJ2-1, with a possible D match to TRBD1 (6 bases). The CDR3 loop spans 13 amino acids. Germline V gene data show CDR1 as MRHNA and CDR2 as SNTAGT. Between the trimmed V and J ends, which lost 6 bases and 9 bases, there was a span of 15 bases. The CDR3 DNA follows: TGTGCCAGCAGGGGGGATCTCAGGGGTGAGCAGTTCTTC. It specifies CASRGDLRGEQFF.

V and J are TRBV5-6 and TRBJ1-1; D is unclear. This CDR3 has 15 residues. The germline gives CDR1 SGHDT, CDR2 YYEEEE. V lost 0 bases, J lost 7 bases, and 16 bases lay in between. The CDR3 spells CASSLGSAGGNEAFF. CDR3 sequence (DNA): TGTGCCAGCAGCTTGGGATCCGCTGGCGGAAATGAAGCTTTCTTT.

V usage is TRBV19 and J usage is TRBJ1-2; tentatively, D is TRBD1 (6 bases). The length of the CDR3 is 15 residues. CDR1 and CDR2 (germline): LNHDA, SQIVND (reference sequence). V lost 3 bases and J 5 bases, leaving 16 bases between the germline ends. CDR3 sequence: CASSILRDTSYGYTF. The CDR3 coding sequence is TGTGCCAGTAGTATTTTGAGGGACACTTCATATGGCTACACCTTC.

About this clone: This sample also contains other DNA sequences that code for the same CDR3. V and J are TRBV19 and TRBJ2-1, with a weak D call TRBD2 (6 bases). V lost 4 bases to trimming and J lost 0 bases, with 10 bases between them. The CDR3 sequence is 15 residues long. Germline loops: CDR1 LNHDA, CDR2 SQIVND (reference sequence). The CDR3 DNA follows: TGTGCCAGTAGTAATAGCGGAAGCTCCTACAATGAGCAGTTCTTC. Amino acids: CASSNSGSSYNEQFF.

The rearrangement joins TRBV19 to TRBJ1-6, with TRBD1 as a possible D gene (6 bases). Germline CDR1 reads LNHDA; CDR2 reads SQIVND (reference sequence). Trimming stripped 7 bases from V and 7 bases from J, with 17 bases between. The CDR3 extends over 15 amino acids. The CDR3 reads CASKEQGKTNSPLHF. CDR3 DNA sequence: TGTGCCAGTAAAGAGCAGGGGAAGACGAATTCACCCCTCCACTTT.

The count of this clone is one. The chain joins TRBV5-1 to TRBJ2-7; D is undetermined. The CDR3 sequence is 12 residues long. With 0 bases removed from V and 5 bases from J, the gap between germline ends came to 6 bases. Looked up from germline, CDR1 is SGHRS and CDR2 is YFSETQ. This CDR3 reads CASSLGPHEQYF. The CDR3 DNA sequence: TGCGCCAGCAGCTTGGGGCCCCACGAGCAGTACTTC.

This chain joins TRBV10-3 and TRBJ1-3; tentatively, D is TRBD1 (6 bases). Germline assignment: CDR1 ENHRY and CDR2 SYGVKD. CDR3 length: 14 residues. The V end was cut by 6 bases, the J end by 0 bases, with 9 bases between. The CDR3 sequence: CAISRQASGNTIYF. In nucleotides, the CDR3 is TGTGCCATCAGCCGACAGGCCTCTGGAAACACCATATATTTT.

This clone was counted between two and nine times. The chain employs TRBV28 and TRBJ2-7, with 8 nucleotides matching TRBD1. Germline V gene data show CDR1 as MDHEN and CDR2 as SYDVKM. This CDR3 contains 14 residues. The V segment lost 3 bases and the J segment 2 bases; nucleotides outside the gene matches: 3. The CDR3 reads CASSLDRAPYEQYF. The CDR3 nucleotides read TGTGCCAGCAGTTTGGACAGGGCCCCCTACGAGCAGTACTTC. Full variable domain (rest looked up from reference TRBV28 and TRBJ2-7): DVKVTQSSRYLVKRTGEKVFLECVQDMDHENMFWYRQDPGLGLRLIYFSYDVKMKEKGDIPEGYSVSREKKERFSLILESASTNQTSMYLCASSLDRAPYEQYFGPGTRLTVT.

The V and J genes are TRBV7-8 and TRBJ2-1, with 9 bases aligning to TRBD2. In germline, CDR1 is SGHVS, CDR2 FQNEAQ. J lost 2 bases, V lost 3 bases, and 11 bases had no gene match. The length of the CDR3 is 18 residues. CDR3 in DNA: TGTGCCAGCAGCTTTGAGACAGTAGCGGGAGTAACCTACAATGAGCAGTTCTTC. Residues: CASSFETVAGVTYNEQFF. Supplemented by reference TRBV7-8 and TRBJ2-1, the full variable domain reads GAGVSQSPRYKVAKRGQDVALRCDPISGHVSLFWYQQALGQGPEFLTYFQNEAQLDKSGLPSDRFFAERPEGSVSTLKIQRTQQEDSAVYLCASSFETVAGVTYNEQFFGPGTRLTVL.

The chain is built from TRBV7-2 and TRBJ2-7, with TRBD2 matching 8 bases. Germline CDR1 SGHTA, CDR2 FQGNSA. The CDR3 runs to 17 residues. V was clipped by 1 base and J by 4 bases; unmatched bases: 12. CDR3 sequence reads: CASSLVTGGAGVYEQYF. The CDR3 coding sequence is TGTGCCAGCAGCTTAGTTACCGGGGGAGCGGGAGTTTACGAGCAGTACTTC.

The chain couples TRBV7-3 to TRBJ1-1, with a weak D call TRBD1 (5 bases). V was cut by 5 bases and J by 3 bases, with 10 bases left in between. The germline gives CDR1 SGHTA, CDR2 FQGTGA. The CDR3 has 13 residues. The CDR3 region is CASSSQGYTEAFF. DNA of the CDR3: TGTGCCAGCAGCAGCCAGGGATACACTGAAGCTTTCTTT.

This clone was recorded a few times. The chain carries TRBV9 and TRBJ2-5, with 11 bases identical to TRBD2. Germline V gene sequence: CDR1 SGDLS, CDR2 YYNGEE. The length of the CDR3 is 14 residues. Trimming took 3 bases from V and 3 from J; bases not matched to a gene: 1. The CDR3 sequence: CASSGGLAEETQYF. The CDR3 coding sequence is TGTGCCAGCAGCGGGGGACTAGCGGAAGAGACCCAGTACTTC.

The chain combines TRBV30 with TRBJ2-7; TRBD2 matches at 8 bases. Looked up from germline, CDR1 is GTSNPN and CDR2 is SVGIG (reference sequence). Trimming at V came to 4 bases and at J to 3 bases, leaving 5 bases not matched to a gene. This CDR3 contains 13 residues. The CDR3 DNA reads TGTGCCTGGAATCCAGCGGGAGTCTACGAGCAGTACTTC. Translation: CAWNPAGVYEQYF. The variable domain in full, with the rest retrieved from reference TRBV30 and TRBJ2-7, is SQTIHQWPATLVQPVGSPLSLECTVEGTSNPNLYWYRQAAGRGLQLLFYSVGIGQISSEVPQNLSASRPQDRQFILSSKKLLLSDSGFYLCAWNPAGVYEQYFGPGTRLTVT.

V and J are TRBV29-1 and TRBJ2-2; TRBD1 matches at 7 bases. The CDR3 runs 14 residues. Germline V gene data show CDR1 as SQVTM and CDR2 as ANQGSEA. V was clipped by 6 bases and J by 5 bases; unmatched bases: 9. The CDR3 DNA sequence: TGCAGCGTCACGACAGGGACGGGGACCGGGGAGCTGTTTTTT. Translated: CSVTTGTGTGELFF.

The J gene is TRBJ2-3, the V gene TRBV5-6; D gene unclear. V shed 1 base and J shed 6 bases, with 6 bases lying between them. Germline CDR1 reads SGHDT; CDR2 reads YYEEEE. This CDR3 contains 12 residues. CDR3 sequence: CASSLRGDTQYF. DNA of the CDR3: TGTGCCAGCAGCTTGAGAGGTGATACGCAGTATTTT.

This clone has just one count. The V and J genes are TRBV6-1 and TRBJ1-2; D gene uncertain. The germline V and J ends were trimmed by 0 bases and 5 bases, with 19 bases remaining between them. CDR3 length equals 17 residues. The V gene's germline CDR1 is MNHNS and CDR2 SASEGT. The CDR3 sequence is CASSEAGGGVSLYGYTF. Here the CDR3 DNA reads TGTGCCAGCAGTGAAGCCGGCGGCGGAGTTTCCCTATATGGCTACACCTTC.

The chain uses TRBV4-2 and TRBJ2-4, with 10 positions matching TRBD2. Germline assignment: CDR1 LGHNA and CDR2 YNFKEQ. The CDR3 runs 15 residues. J gave up 9 bases and V 1 base, and 6 bases lay outside the gene matches. The CDR3 bases are TGTGCCAGCAGCCAAGTGAGCGGGAGGGGCCCCATTCAGTACTTC. The encoded protein is CASSQVSGRGPIQYF.

The CDR3 protein is CASSDRVNTDTQYF. The CDR3 DNA reads TGTGCCAGCAGTGACAGGGTGAACACAGATACGCAGTATTTT. The rearrangement uses TRBV25-1 and TRBJ2-3, with D perhaps matching TRBD1 (5 bases). The CDR3 is made up of 14 amino acids. With 3 bases removed from V and 2 bases from J, the gap between germline ends came to 9 bases. Germline CDR1 and CDR2: MGHDK and SYGVNS.

CDR3 amino acids: CASSDRDFPSYEQYF. The CDR3 DNA reads as TGCGCCAGCAGCGACCGGGACTTCCCCTCCTACGAGCAGTACTTC. The chain recombines TRBV5-1 with TRBJ2-7; weak D call: TRBD2 (6 bases). V lost 4 bases and J lost 0, with 14 bases in between. Per germline, CDR1 SGHRS and CDR2 YFSETQ. There are 15 residues in the CDR3.